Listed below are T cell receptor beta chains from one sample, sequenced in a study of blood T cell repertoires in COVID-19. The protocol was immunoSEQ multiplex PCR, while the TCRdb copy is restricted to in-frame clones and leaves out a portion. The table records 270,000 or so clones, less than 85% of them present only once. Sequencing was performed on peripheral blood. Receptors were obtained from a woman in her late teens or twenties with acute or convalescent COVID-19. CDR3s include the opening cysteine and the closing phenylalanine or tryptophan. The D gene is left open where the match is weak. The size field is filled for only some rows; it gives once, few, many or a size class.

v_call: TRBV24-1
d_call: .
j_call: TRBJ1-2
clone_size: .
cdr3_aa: CATSDTVEGYTF
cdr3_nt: TGTGCCACCAGTGATACTGTAGAGGGCTACACCTTC

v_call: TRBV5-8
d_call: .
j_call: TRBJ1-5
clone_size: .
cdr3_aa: CASSLAWGVAQPQHF
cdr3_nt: TGTGCCAGCAGCTTGGCGTGGGGGGTGGCTCAGCCCCAGCATTTT

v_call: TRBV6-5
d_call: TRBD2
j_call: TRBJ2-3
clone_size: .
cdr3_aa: CASSLSAGDTDTQYF
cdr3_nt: TGTGCCAGCAGTTTGTCAGCGGGAGACACAGATACGCAGTATTTT

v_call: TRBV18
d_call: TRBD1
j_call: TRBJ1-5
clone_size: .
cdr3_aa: CASSADRVIFQPQHF
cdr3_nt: TGTGCCAGCTCAGCGGACAGGGTTATCTTTCAGCCCCAGCATTTT

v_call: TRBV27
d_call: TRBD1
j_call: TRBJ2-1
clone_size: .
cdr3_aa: CASSLLPGQGNEQFF
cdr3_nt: TGTGCCAGCAGTTTACTCCCGGGACAGGGCAATGAGCAGTTCTTC

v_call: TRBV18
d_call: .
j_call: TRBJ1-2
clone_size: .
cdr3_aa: CASSPADSGYGYTF
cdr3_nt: TGTGCCAGCTCACCTGCGGACTCGGGCTATGGCTACACCTTC

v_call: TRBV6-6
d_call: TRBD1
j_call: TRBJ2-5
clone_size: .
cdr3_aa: CASSYPDRGQETQYF
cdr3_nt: TGTGCCAGCAGTTACCCGGACAGGGGGCAAGAGACCCAGTACTTC

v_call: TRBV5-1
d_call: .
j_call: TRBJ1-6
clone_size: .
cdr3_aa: CASSRNRAQDSPLHF
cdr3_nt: TGCGCCAGCAGCCGGAACAGGGCCCAGGATTCACCCCTCCACTTT

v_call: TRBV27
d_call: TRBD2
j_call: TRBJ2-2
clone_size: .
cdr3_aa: CASSLLSPRLAGVWDTGELFF
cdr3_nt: TGTGCCAGCAGTTTACTGTCTCCGAGACTAGCGGGAGTTTGGGACACCGGGGAGCTGTTTTTT

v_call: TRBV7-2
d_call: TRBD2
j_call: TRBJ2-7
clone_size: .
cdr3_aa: CASSTGLAGGNEQYF
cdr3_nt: TGTGCCAGCAGCACCGGACTAGCGGGTGGGAACGAGCAGTACTTC

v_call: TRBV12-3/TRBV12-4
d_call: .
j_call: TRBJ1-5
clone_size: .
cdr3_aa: CASSLQLNQPQHF
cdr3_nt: TGTGCCAGCAGTTTACAGTTGAATCAGCCCCAGCATTTT

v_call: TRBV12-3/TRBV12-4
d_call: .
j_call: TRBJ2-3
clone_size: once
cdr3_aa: CASERRTDTQYF
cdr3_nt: TGTGCCAGCGAGCGCCGCACAGATACGCAGTATTTT

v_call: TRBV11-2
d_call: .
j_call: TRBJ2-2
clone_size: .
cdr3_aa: CASSLSGRGKGGELFF
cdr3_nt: TGTGCCAGCAGCTTGTCCGGACGGGGGAAGGGCGGGGAGCTGTTTTTT

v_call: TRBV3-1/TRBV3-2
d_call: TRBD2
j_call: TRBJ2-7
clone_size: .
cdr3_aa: CASSPRLAGSSYEQYF
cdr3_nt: TGTGCCAGCAGCCCTAGACTAGCGGGTAGCTCCTACGAGCAGTACTTC